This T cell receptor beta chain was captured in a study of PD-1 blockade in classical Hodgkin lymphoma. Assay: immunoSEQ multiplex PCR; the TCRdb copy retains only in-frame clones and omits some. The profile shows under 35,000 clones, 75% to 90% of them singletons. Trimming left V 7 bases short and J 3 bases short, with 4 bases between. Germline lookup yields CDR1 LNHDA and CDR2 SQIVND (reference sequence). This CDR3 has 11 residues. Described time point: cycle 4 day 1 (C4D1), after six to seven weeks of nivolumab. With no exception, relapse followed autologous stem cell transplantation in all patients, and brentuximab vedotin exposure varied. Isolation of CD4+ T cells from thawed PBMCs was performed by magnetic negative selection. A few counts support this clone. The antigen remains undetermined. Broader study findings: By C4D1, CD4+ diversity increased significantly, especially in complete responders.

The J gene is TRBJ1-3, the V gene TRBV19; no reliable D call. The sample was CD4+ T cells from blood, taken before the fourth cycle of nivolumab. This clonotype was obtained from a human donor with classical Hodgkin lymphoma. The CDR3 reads CASTRGNTIYF. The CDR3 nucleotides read TGTGCCAGTACCCGTGGAAACACCATATATTTT.